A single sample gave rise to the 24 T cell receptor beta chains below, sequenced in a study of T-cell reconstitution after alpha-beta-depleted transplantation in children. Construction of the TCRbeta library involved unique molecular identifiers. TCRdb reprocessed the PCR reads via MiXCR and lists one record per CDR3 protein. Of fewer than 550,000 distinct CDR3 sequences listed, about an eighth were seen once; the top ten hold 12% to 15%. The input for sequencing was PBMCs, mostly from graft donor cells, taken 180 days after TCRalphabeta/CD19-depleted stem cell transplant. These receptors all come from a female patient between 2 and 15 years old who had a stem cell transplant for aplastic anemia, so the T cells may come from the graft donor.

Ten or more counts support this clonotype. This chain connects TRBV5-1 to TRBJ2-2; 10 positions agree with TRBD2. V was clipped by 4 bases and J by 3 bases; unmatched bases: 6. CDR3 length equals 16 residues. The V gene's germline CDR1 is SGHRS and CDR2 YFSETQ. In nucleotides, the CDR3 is TGCGCCAGCAGCACCGGGACTAGCGCGTACACCGGGGAGCTGTTTTTT. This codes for CASSTGTSAYTGELFF.

This CDR3 reads CASSLAIQLPMNTEAFF. CDR3 bases: TGTGCCAGCAGCTTAGCGATCCAACTCCCCATGAACACTGAAGCTTTCTTT. The chain couples TRBV7-9 to TRBJ1-1; D is unresolved. Germline V gives CDR1 SEHNR, CDR2 FQNEAQ (reference sequence). With 0 bases removed from V and 0 bases from J, the gap between germline ends came to 14 bases. This CDR3 is built from 17 residues.

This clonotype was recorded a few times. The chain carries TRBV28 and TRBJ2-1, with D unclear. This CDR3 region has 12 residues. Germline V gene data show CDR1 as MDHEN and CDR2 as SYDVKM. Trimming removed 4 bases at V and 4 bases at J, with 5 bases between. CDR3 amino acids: CASSYEYNEQFF. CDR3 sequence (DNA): TGTGCCAGCAGTTACGAGTACAATGAGCAGTTCTTC.

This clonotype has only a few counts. In nucleotides, the CDR3 is TGTGCCAGCAGTAGAATAGGACTAGCGGGAGCAGGCTCCTACGAGCAGTACTTC. Amino acids: CASSRIGLAGAGSYEQYF. The V gene is TRBV6-1, the J gene TRBJ2-7; 13 bases are shared with TRBD2. Germline V gives CDR1 MNHNS, CDR2 SASEGT. This CDR3 region has 18 residues. J gave up 0 bases and V 5 bases, and 10 bases lay outside the gene matches.

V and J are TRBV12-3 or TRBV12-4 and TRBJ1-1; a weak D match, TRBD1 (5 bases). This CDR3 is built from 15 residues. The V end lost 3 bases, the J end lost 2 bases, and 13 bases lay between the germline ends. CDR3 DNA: TGTGCCAGCAGTTTTAAGGGGTTAGTAAACACTGAAGCTTTCTTT. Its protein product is CASSFKGLVNTEAFF.

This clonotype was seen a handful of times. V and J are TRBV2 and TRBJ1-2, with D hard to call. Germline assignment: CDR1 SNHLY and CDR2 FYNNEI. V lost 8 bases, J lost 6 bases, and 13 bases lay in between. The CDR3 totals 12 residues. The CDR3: CASRMKADGYTF. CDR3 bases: TGTGCCAGCCGAATGAAGGCAGATGGCTACACCTTC. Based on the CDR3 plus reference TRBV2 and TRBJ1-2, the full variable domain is EPEVTQTPSHQVTQMGQEVILRCVPISNHLYFYWYRQILGQKVEFLVSFYNNEISEKSEIFDDQFSVERPDGSNFTLKIRSTKLEDSAMYFCASRMKADGYTFGSGTRLTVV.

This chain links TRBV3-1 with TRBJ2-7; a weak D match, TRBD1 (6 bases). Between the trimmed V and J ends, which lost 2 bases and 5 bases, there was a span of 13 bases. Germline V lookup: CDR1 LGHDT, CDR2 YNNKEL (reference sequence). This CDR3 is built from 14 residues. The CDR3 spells CASSQQGTPHEQYV. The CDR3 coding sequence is TGTGCCAGCAGCCAACAGGGGACACCCCACGAGCAGTACGTC.

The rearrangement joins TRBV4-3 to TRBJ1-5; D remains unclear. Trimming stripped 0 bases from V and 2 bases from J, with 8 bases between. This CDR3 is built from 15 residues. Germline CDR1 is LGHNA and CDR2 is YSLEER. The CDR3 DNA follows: TGCGCCAGCAGCCAAGACAGTCTAGGCAATCAGCCCCAGCATTTT. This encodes CASSQDSLGNQPQHF.

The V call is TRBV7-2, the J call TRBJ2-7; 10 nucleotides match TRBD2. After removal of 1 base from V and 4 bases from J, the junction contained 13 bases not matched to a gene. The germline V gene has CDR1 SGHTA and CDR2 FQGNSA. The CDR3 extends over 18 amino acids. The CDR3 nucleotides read TGTGCCAGCAGCTTAGGGCTAGCGGGAGCCTCAAATGGGTACGAGCAGTACTTC. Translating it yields CASSLGLAGASNGYEQYF.

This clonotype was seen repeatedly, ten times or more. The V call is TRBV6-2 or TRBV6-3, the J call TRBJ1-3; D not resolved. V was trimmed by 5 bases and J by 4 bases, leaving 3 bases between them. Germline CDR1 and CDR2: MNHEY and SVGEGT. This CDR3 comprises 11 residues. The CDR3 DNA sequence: TGTGCCAGCAGTGTCGGAAACACCATATATTTT. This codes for CASSVGNTIYF.

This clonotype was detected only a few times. CDR3 DNA sequence: TGTGCCAGCAACACAGGCCATCTAGGAAGGGCCAACGTCCTGACTTTC. Its translation: CASNTGHLGRANVLTF. The rearrangement joins TRBV28 to TRBJ2-6, with D tentatively TRBD1 (5 bases). The CDR3 runs 16 residues. The germline V gene has CDR1 MDHEN and CDR2 SYDVKM. V shed 7 bases and J shed 5 bases, with 18 bases lying between them.

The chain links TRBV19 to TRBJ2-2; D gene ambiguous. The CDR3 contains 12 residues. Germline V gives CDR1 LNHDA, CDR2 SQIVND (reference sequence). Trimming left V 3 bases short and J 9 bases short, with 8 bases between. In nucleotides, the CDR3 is TGTGCCAGTAGTATCCCTATGAGGGAGCTGTTTTTT. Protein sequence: CASSIPMRELFF.

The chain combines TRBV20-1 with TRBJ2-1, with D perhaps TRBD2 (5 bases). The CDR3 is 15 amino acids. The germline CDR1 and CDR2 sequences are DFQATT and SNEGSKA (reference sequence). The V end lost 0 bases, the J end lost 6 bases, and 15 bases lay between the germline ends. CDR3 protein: CSARDPQVAGNEQFF. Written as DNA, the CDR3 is TGCAGTGCTAGAGATCCCCAGGTGGCGGGCAATGAGCAGTTCTTC.

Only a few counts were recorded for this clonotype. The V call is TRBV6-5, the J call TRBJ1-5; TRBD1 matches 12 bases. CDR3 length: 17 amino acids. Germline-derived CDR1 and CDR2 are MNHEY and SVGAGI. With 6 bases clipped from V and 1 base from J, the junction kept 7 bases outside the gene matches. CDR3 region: CASRRDRGRGSNQPQHF. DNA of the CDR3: TGTGCCAGCAGAAGGGACAGGGGGCGAGGAAGCAATCAGCCCCAGCATTTT.

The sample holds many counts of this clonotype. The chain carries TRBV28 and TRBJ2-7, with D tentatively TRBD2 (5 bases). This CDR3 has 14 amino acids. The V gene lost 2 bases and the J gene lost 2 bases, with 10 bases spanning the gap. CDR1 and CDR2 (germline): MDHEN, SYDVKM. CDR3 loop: CASSLGGGTYEQYF. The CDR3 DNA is TGTGCCAGCAGTTTAGGCGGAGGTACCTACGAGCAGTACTTC.

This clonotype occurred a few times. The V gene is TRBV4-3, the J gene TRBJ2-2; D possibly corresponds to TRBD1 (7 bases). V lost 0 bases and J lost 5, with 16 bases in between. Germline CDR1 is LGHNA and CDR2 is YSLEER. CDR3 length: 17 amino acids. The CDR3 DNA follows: TGCGCCAGCAGCCAAGATCGGGCAGGGGGAGGAACCGGGGAGCTGTTTTTT. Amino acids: CASSQDRAGGGTGELFF.

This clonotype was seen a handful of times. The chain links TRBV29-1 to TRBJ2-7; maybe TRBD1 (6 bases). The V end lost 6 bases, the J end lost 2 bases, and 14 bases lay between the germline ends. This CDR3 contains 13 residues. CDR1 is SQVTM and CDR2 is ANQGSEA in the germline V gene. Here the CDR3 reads CSVRLGQAYEQYF. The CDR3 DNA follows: TGCAGCGTCCGACTGGGACAAGCCTACGAGCAGTACTTC.

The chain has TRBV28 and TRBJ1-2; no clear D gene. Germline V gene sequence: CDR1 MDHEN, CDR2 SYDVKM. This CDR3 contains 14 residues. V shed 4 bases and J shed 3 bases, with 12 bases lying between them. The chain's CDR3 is CASSSDLRDYGYTF. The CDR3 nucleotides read TGTGCCAGCAGTTCGGATCTCCGGGACTATGGCTACACCTTC.

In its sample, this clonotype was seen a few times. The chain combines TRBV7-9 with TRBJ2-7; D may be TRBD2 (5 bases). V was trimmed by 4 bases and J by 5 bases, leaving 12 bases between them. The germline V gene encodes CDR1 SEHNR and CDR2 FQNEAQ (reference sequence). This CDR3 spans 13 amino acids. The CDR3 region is CASSSRGPHEQYF. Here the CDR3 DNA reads TGTGCCAGCAGCTCCCGAGGGCCCCACGAGCAGTACTTC.

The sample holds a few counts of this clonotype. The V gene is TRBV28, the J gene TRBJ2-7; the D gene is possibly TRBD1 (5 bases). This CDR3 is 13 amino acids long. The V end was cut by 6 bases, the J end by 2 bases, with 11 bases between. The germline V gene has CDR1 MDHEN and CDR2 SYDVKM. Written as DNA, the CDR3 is TGTGCCAGCAGATTGACAGCGACCTACGAGCAGTACTTC. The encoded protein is CASRLTATYEQYF.

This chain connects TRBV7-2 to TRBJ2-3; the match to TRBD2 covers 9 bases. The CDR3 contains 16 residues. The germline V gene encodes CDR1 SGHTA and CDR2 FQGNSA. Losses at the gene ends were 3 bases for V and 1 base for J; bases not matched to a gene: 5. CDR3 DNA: TGTGCCAGCAGCTTTACAGGACTAGCGCGCACAGATACGCAGTATTTT. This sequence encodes CASSFTGLARTDTQYF. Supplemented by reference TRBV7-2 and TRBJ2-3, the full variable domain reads GAGVSQSPSNKVTEKGKDVELRCDPISGHTALYWYRQSLGQGLEFLIYFQGNSAPDKSGLPSDRFSAERTGGSVSTLTIQRTQQEDSAVYLCASSFTGLARTDTQYFGPGTRLTVL.

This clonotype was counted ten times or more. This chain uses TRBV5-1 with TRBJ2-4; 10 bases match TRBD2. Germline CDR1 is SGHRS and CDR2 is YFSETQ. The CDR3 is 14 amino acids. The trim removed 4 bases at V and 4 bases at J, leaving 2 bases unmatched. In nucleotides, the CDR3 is TGCGCCAGCAGCACTAGCGGGAATAAAAACATTCAGTACTTC. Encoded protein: CASSTSGNKNIQYF.

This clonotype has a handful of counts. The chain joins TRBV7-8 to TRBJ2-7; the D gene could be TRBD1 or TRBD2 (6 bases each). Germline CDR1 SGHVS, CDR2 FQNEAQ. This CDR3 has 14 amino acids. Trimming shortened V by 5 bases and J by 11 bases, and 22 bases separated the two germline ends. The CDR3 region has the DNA TGTGCCAGCAGCATGCTGGAGGGGGGCCCAAGGAAGTACTTC. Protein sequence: CASSMLEGGPRKYF.

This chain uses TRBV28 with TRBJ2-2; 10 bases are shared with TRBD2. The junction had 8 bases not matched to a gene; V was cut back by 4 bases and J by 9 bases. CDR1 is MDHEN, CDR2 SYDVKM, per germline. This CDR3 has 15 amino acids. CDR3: CASSSPSGRARELFF. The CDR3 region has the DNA TGTGCCAGCAGTTCCCCCAGCGGGAGGGCCAGGGAGCTGTTTTTT.